The text below deals with one T cell receptor beta chain. Its antigen remains unidentified. Base qualities are not provided; no much larger clone lies one nucleotide away. These data come from a study of CD8+ T cells in alopecia areata listed by TCRdb under 2018. The study in broad terms: Treated patients were enrolled in an open-label pilot trial of oral tofacitinib, 5 to 10 mg twice daily, for moderate-to-severe alopecia areata. In treated patients, disease severity was measured using the SALT score, which gives the percentage of scalp surface area affected. Patients stayed on tofacitinib for 6 to 18 months and then had 6 months of follow-up off drug so that delayed response and recurrence could be assessed. On the human side, TCRbeta sequencing was run on scalp tissue and on sorted CD4+ and CD8+ peripheral blood T cells from healthy controls and from alopecia areata patients with either patchy or totalis/universalis disease. RNA was extracted with the PAXgene miRNA kit for fixed scalp, the miRNeasy kit for PBMCs, and the RNeasy kit for mouse skin. Clonality in the scalp was compared among normal scalp (n=4), patchy alopecia areata scalp (n=8), and alopecia totalis/universalis scalp (n=8). TCRbeta CDR3 regions were amplified by immunoSEQ multiplex PCR using 35 Vbeta forward and 13 Jbeta reverse primers. Tofacitinib-treated patients had biopsies at baseline and at 4 and 24 weeks of treatment, with a later scalp biopsy in several patients. The study used high-throughput TCRbeta sequencing to examine T cell clonal expansion in alopecia areata, in both the C3H/HeJ mouse model and human patients. Here is what the overall study found, with its caveats: During tofacitinib treatment, many expanded lesional clones remained in scalp and blood, and this persistence may partly explain relapse after treatment is stopped. Scalp TCR repertoire analysis is complicated because resident alphabeta T cells in normal human skin are also sequenced, whereas mouse skin is dominated by gammadelta T cells. Compared with normal scalp, lesional scalp, particularly in alopecia totalis/universalis, had higher clonality and more expanded CD8+ clones, which suggests antigenic drive. TCR sequences shared between patients were less clear than in mice, possibly partly because of HLA diversity in the patient population. Because the treated cohort was small and had only one nonresponder, larger studies are needed to examine links between baseline CD8+ expansion and response. Tofacitinib significantly decreased scalp clonality and the number of expanded CD8+ clones among the top 100 scalp clones.

Sample time point, as interpreted from the label and publication: about four weeks on oral tofacitinib. What the treatment or condition label conveys for this sample: oral pan-JAK inhibitor, 5-10 mg twice daily. Lesional scalp punch biopsies and peripheral blood were obtained from alopecia areata patients. After PBMCs were isolated by density centrifugation and stained for CD3, CD4 and CD8, a FACSAria was used to sort CD4+ and CD8+ T cells. According to the germline V gene, CDR1 reads MNHEY and CDR2 reads SVGAGI. V loses 6 bases, J loses 5 bases, and the germline ends lie 20 bases apart. Reading from cysteine to phenylalanine, the CDR3 counts 15 amino acids. The DNA shown is the 45-base CDR3, in frame from base 1. Libraries were prepared through the immunoSEQ multiplex PCR assay. To provide template for TCR sequencing, every sample had RNA extracted and reverse transcribed into cDNA. First-strand cDNA was synthesized using SuperScript III with a 2:1 mix of oligo-dT and random hexamers. A synthetic immune receptor repertoire was used to measure amplification bias, and any remaining bias was corrected computationally. In the source study's methods: Raw reads were preprocessed for error removal, and CDR3 was defined according to IMGT conventions as running from the conserved cysteine to phenylalanine. To get clonality, Shannon entropy was normalized by log2 of the number of productive unique TCRs and the result was subtracted from 1. CD4 or CD8 identity of scalp clones was inferred by cross-referencing scalp TCRbeta sequences with sorted blood CD4 and CD8 repertoires. TCRdb limited this immuneACCESS table to in-frame rearrangements with V and J called. A share of clones is missing; checked studies link under half to unresolved V genes, and the rest is unexplained. The V and J calls and clone size come from that table; D and trimming were worked out from the DNA. This sample holds roughly 190,000 clones; about 60% were observed only once. Approximately 3.4% of the sample rests with the top ten.

The TCR sequence derives from a human donor with alopecia areata. Recombination linked TRBV6-5 to TRBJ2-7, with the D assignment possibly TRBD1 or TRBD2, given 6 matching bases for each. The sample was CD4+ T cells sorted from blood, taken at week 4, from a patient treated with tofacitinib. The base sequence is TGTGCCAGCAGGATCGAGCCGGGGGCTGGGAACGAGCAGTACTTC. This sequence encodes CASRIEPGAGNEQYF.